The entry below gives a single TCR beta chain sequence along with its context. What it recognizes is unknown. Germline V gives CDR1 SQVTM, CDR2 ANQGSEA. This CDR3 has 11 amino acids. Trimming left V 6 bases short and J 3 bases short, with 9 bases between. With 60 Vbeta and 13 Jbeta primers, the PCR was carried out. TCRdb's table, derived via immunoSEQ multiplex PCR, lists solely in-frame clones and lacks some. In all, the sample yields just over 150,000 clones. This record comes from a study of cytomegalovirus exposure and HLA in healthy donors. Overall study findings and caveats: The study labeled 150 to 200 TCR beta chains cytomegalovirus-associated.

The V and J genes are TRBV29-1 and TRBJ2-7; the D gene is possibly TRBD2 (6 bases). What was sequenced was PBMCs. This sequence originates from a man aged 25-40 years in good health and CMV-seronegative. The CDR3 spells CSVGTVYEQYF. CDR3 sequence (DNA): TGCAGCGTCGGGACTGTCTACGAGCAGTACTTC.